This passage covers 30 T cell receptor beta chains from one sample sequenced in a study of blood T cell repertoires in COVID-19 (TCRdb year 2020). Libraries were built with the immunoSEQ multiplex PCR assay. TCRdb provides this immuneACCESS table in a form limited to in-frame rearrangements. Some clones are lacking; in checked studies, under half of them reflect an unresolved V gene, and why the rest are absent is not known. This sample comprises some 95,000 clones, 86% of them detected only once. More than 1% of the sample comes from the top ten. The sample consisted of peripheral blood. Source of these receptors: a man aged 80 or over with active or convalescent COVID-19.

The chain is built from TRBV3-1 (or the pseudogene TRBV3-2) and TRBJ2-7; the D gene is possibly TRBD2 (5 bases). Trimming stripped 4 bases from V and 3 bases from J, with 13 bases between. CDR1 and CDR2 from the germline V gene are LGHDT and YNNKEL (reference sequence). The CDR3 runs to 14 residues. The CDR3 is CASSPFAGSYEQYF. CDR3 DNA: TGTGCCAGCAGCCCTTTTGCGGGTAGCTACGAGCAGTACTTC.

The chain recombines TRBV7-8 with TRBJ2-7; 9 nucleotides align to TRBD2. V lost 3 bases and J lost 0; bases outside the gene matches: 3. There are 15 residues in the CDR3. Germline V gene lookup returns CDR1 SGHVS and CDR2 FQNEAQ. CDR3 nucleotides: TGTGCCAGCAGCTTCCGACTAGCGGACTCCTACGAGCAGTACTTC. Amino acid sequence: CASSFRLADSYEQYF.

This clone was counted a single time. Its ends do not fully match the called genes, so a read error is possible. This chain links TRBV7-8 with TRBJ2-3; D remains unclear. Germline CDR1 is SGHVS and CDR2 is FQNEAQ. The CDR3 runs 12 residues. The CDR3, as DNA: TGTGCCAGCAGCATAGCCCCGGTTACGCAGTATTTT. Translated: CASSIAPVTQYF.

The chain links TRBV7-8 to TRBJ1-3, with 8 bases fitting TRBD1. V was pared by 7 bases and J by 2 bases, with 4 bases of the junction left unmatched. This CDR3 has 14 residues. Germline V gives CDR1 SGHVS, CDR2 FQNEAQ. The CDR3 region has the DNA TGTGCCAGCATACAGGGGGAGACTGGAAACACCATATATTTT. This codes for CASIQGETGNTIYF.

J is TRBJ2-7 and V is TRBV28; maybe TRBD1 (6 bases). The V and J ends lost 4 bases and 0 bases respectively, with 13 bases between them. From germline, CDR1 is MDHEN and CDR2 SYDVKM. CDR3 size: 15 residues. In nucleotides, the CDR3 is TGTGCCAGCAGTTACGACAGGCCCCACTCCTACGAGCAGTACTTC. Protein sequence: CASSYDRPHSYEQYF.

This sequence joins TRBV5-1 and TRBJ1-1; possible D gene TRBD1, 6 bases. V lost 4 bases, J lost 4 bases, and 11 bases lay in between. Germline V gene data show CDR1 as SGHRS and CDR2 as YFSETQ. The CDR3 covers 13 residues. Here the CDR3 reads CASSPRGPTEAFF. Here the CDR3 DNA reads TGCGCCAGCAGCCCCAGGGGCCCCACTGAAGCTTTCTTT. Based on the CDR3 plus reference TRBV5-1 and TRBJ1-1, the full variable domain is KAGVTQTPRYLIKTRGQQVTLSCSPISGHRSVSWYQQTPGQGLQFLFEYFSETQRNKGNFPGRFSGRQFSNSRSEMNVSTLELGDSALYLCASSPRGPTEAFFGQGTRLTVV.

The sample holds a few counts of this clone. This CDR3 reads CASGGTMNTEAFF. In DNA form, the CDR3 reads TGCGCCAGCGGGGGGACTATGAACACTGAAGCTTTCTTT. The genes are TRBV5-1 and TRBJ1-1; weak D call: TRBD1 (5 bases). CDR3 length: 13 residues. CDR1 is SGHRS, CDR2 YFSETQ, per germline. The germline V and J ends were trimmed by 7 bases and 0 bases, with 10 bases remaining between them.

V and J are TRBV7-3 and TRBJ2-1; 12 bases match TRBD2. In germline, CDR1 is SGHTA, CDR2 FQGTGA. The V gene end was trimmed by 6 bases and the J gene end by 5 bases; junction bases not matched to a gene: 5. The CDR3 contains 15 residues. The CDR3 DNA reads TGTGCCAGCAGGTTTGGACTAGCGGGAAACAATGAGCAGTTCTTC. Translated: CASRFGLAGNNEQFF.

This clone was detected only a few times. The rearrangement links TRBV7-9 to TRBJ1-5, with 7 bases fitting TRBD1. The J segment lost 3 bases and the V segment lost 2 bases, leaving 1 base of the junction unmatched. Germline lookup yields CDR1 SEHNR and CDR2 FQNEAQ (reference sequence). This CDR3 is 14 amino acids long. This CDR3 reads CASSLTGVNQPQHF. In nucleotides, the CDR3 is TGTGCCAGCAGCTTAACAGGGGTCAATCAGCCCCAGCATTTT.

This clone showed up many times. The rearrangement uses TRBV6-1 and TRBJ2-2, with a weak D call TRBD1 (5 bases). The V end was cut by 2 bases, the J end by 4 bases, with 11 bases between. CDR1 MNHNS and CDR2 SASEGT come from the germline V gene. This CDR3 spans 15 amino acids. This chain's CDR3 is CASSELGAFTGELFF. DNA of the CDR3: TGTGCCAGCAGTGAACTAGGGGCCTTCACCGGGGAGCTGTTTTTT.

V gene TRBV28 combines with J gene TRBJ1-4; D perhaps matches TRBD1 (5 bases). Germline CDR1 reads MDHEN; CDR2 reads SYDVKM. CDR3 length equals 16 residues. The V end was cut by 4 bases, the J end by 2 bases, with 14 bases between. CDR3 loop: CASSSLLGGTNEKLFF. DNA of the CDR3: TGTGCCAGCAGTTCCCTCCTCGGGGGTACTAATGAAAAACTGTTTTTT. Full variable domain (missing parts from reference TRBV28 and TRBJ1-4): DVKVTQSSRYLVKRTGEKVFLECVQDMDHENMFWYRQDPGLGLRLIYFSYDVKMKEKGDIPEGYSVSREKKERFSLILESASTNQTSMYLCASSSLLGGTNEKLFFGSGTQLSVL.

This clone was seen many times. The chain couples TRBV4-3 to TRBJ2-3; TRBD1 matches at 7 bases. Germline trimming cut 2 bases from V and 4 bases from J; bases unmatched to any gene: 0. From germline, CDR1 is LGHNA and CDR2 YSLEER. This CDR3 comprises 13 residues. The CDR3 reads CASSQQGADTQYF. The CDR3 nucleotides are TGCGCCAGCAGCCAACAGGGGGCAGATACGCAGTATTTT.

As concerns this clone: At the DNA level, this CDR3 is encoded by other sequences in the same sample as well. The chain has TRBV7-2 and TRBJ2-7; D may be TRBD2 (6 bases). V dropped 1 base and J dropped 0 bases, with 10 bases sitting between them. CDR1 is SGHTA, CDR2 FQGNSA, per germline. The CDR3 is 15 residues long. The CDR3 bases are TGTGCCAGCAGCTTAGGGGCGGGGAACTCCTACGAGCAGTACTTC. Its translation is CASSLGAGNSYEQYF.

The J gene is TRBJ2-3, the V gene TRBV5-1, with a weak D call TRBD2 (6 bases). The CDR3 covers 12 residues. The germline gives CDR1 SGHRS, CDR2 YFSETQ. Trimming pared 3 bases from V and 7 bases from J, leaving 9 bases between. DNA for the CDR3: TGCGCCAGCAGCTCTACTAGCAATACGCAGTATTTT. Amino acids: CASSSTSNTQYF.

The rearrangement joins TRBV10-3 to TRBJ1-1; weak D call: TRBD1 (6 bases). CDR1 is ENHRY and CDR2 is SYGVKD in the germline V gene. The CDR3 has 13 amino acids. V gave up 8 bases and J gave up 0 bases, with 10 bases separating them. The CDR3 loop is CAIRTEMNTEAFF. CDR3 DNA: TGTGCCATCCGGACAGAGATGAACACTGAAGCTTTCTTT.

The genes are TRBV4-2 and TRBJ1-1, with D possibly matching TRBD1 (5 bases). The germline V gene has CDR1 LGHNA and CDR2 YNFKEQ. The V end was cut by 1 base, the J end by 1 base, with 19 bases between. The CDR3 runs to 18 residues. CDR3 sequence reads: CASSQGSPNWGGNTEAFF. The CDR3 region has the DNA TGTGCCAGCAGCCAAGGTAGCCCGAATTGGGGGGGGAACACTGAAGCTTTCTTT.

This clone has only a few counts. The J gene is TRBJ1-5, the V gene TRBV19; the D gene is possibly TRBD1 (5 bases). Germline loops: CDR1 LNHDA, CDR2 SQIVND (reference sequence). Trimming stripped 5 bases from V and 5 bases from J, with 10 bases between. This CDR3 contains 13 residues. The CDR3 loop is CASSADRYQPQHF. DNA for the CDR3: TGTGCCAGTAGTGCAGACAGATATCAGCCCCAGCATTTT.

V and J are TRBV5-1 and TRBJ2-3; 10 nucleotides line up with TRBD1. CDR1 is SGHRS and CDR2 is YFSETQ in the germline V gene. Trimming took 8 bases from V and 0 from J; bases not matched to a gene: 3. The length of the CDR3 is 14 residues. In DNA, the CDR3 is TGCGCCAGTAGACAGGGGGCTAGCACAGATACGCAGTATTTT. Residues: CASRQGASTDTQYF.

CDR3 sequence (DNA): TGTGCCAGCAGCTTAGCGTGGGGGACAAGCTCTGGAAACACCATATATTTT. It is translated as CASSLAWGTSSGNTIYF. This chain joins TRBV7-2 and TRBJ1-3; D is possibly TRBD1 (6 bases). With 0 bases removed from V and 0 bases from J, the gap between germline ends came to 12 bases. Germline V CDR1 and CDR2: SGHTA, FQGNSA. CDR3 length equals 17 residues.

Written as DNA, the CDR3 is TGCAGCGTTGGCTTCGGGACTAGCTACACCGGGGAGCTGTTTTTT. Translation gives CSVGFGTSYTGELFF. The chain is built from TRBV29-1 and TRBJ2-2, with TRBD2 matching 9 bases. Per germline, CDR1 SQVTM and CDR2 ANQGSEA. The CDR3 extends over 15 amino acids. J gave up 3 bases and V 4 bases, and 6 bases lay outside the gene matches.

This clone was detected only a few times. The rearrangement links TRBV28 to TRBJ1-5, with TRBD1 as a possible D gene (5 bases). CDR3 length equals 15 residues. Between the trimmed V and J ends, which lost 7 bases and 0 bases, there was a span of 13 bases. The V gene's germline CDR1 is MDHEN and CDR2 SYDVKM. The CDR3 here is CASNRQSYSNQPQHF. CDR3 DNA: TGTGCCAGCAATCGACAGTCATATAGCAATCAGCCCCAGCATTTT.

The V gene is TRBV6-5, the J gene TRBJ1-4; 8 nucleotides line up with TRBD1. The germline V gene encodes CDR1 MNHEY and CDR2 SVGAGI. The CDR3 sequence is 14 residues long. J lost 7 bases, V lost 2 bases, and 3 bases had no gene match. The CDR3 loop is CASSYGGTGEKLFF. DNA for the CDR3: TGTGCCAGCAGTTACGGGGGGACAGGTGAAAAACTGTTTTTT.

This clone is a singleton in its sample. V gene TRBV7-6 combines with J gene TRBJ1-1, with TRBD1 identical over 7 bases. The V gene end was trimmed by 5 bases and the J gene end by 0 bases; junction bases not matched to a gene: 3. Germline lookup yields CDR1 SGHVS and CDR2 FNYEAQ. CDR3 length: 14 amino acids. The CDR3 is CASSKGGLNTEAFF. The DNA for the CDR3 is TGTGCCAGCAGCAAAGGGGGCCTGAACACTGAAGCTTTCTTT.

DNA for the CDR3: TGTGCCAGCAGTTTAGAGGGGGCCGATGAGCAGTTCTTC. It translates to CASSLEGADEQFF. J is TRBJ2-1 and V is TRBV12-3 or TRBV12-4, with TRBD1 identical over 7 bases. The CDR3 loop spans 13 amino acids. J lost 8 bases, V lost 1 base, and 2 bases had no gene match.

The genes are TRBV18 and TRBJ2-2; D ambiguous. Deletions cut 0 bases from V and 5 bases from J, with 10 bases between. There are 15 residues in the CDR3. The V gene's germline CDR1 is KGHSH and CDR2 LQKENI. DNA of the CDR3: TGTGCCAGCTCACCACCCATCGTGAGGACCGGGGAGCTGTTTTTT. This encodes CASSPPIVRTGELFF. Looking up the rest from reference TRBV18 and TRBJ2-2 gives the full variable domain: NAGVMQNPRHLVRRRGQEARLRCSPMKGHSHVYWYRQLPEEGLKFMVYLQKENIIDESGMPKERFSAEFPKEGPSILRIQQVVRGDSAAYFCASSPPIVRTGELFFGEGSRLTVL.

This clone was counted once. The chain combines TRBV15 with TRBJ2-5, with 15 bases that match TRBD2. The CDR3 contains 18 residues. Germline V gene sequence: CDR1 LNHNV, CDR2 YYDKDF (reference sequence). Unmatched junction bases numbered 8, after V lost 0 bases and J lost 6 bases. CDR3 DNA: TGTGCCACCAGCAGAGAGTATCCAGGACTAGCGGGAGGGAAGACCCAGTACTTC. Its protein is CATSREYPGLAGGKTQYF.

The chain links TRBV5-4 to TRBJ2-5, with 8 bases matching TRBD2. With 7 bases clipped from V and 5 bases from J, the junction kept 10 bases outside the gene matches. Germline V gene sequence: CDR1 SGHNT, CDR2 YYREEE (reference sequence). The CDR3 runs 14 residues. The CDR3 nucleotides are TGTGCCAGCTCCCTGGCCGCGGGGGGTGAGACCCAGTACTTC. Encoded protein: CASSLAAGGETQYF.

The chain carries TRBV18 and TRBJ2-1, with D tentatively TRBD2 (5 bases). Germline V gene lookup returns CDR1 KGHSH and CDR2 LQKENI. V was cut by 1 base and J by 0 bases, with 13 bases left in between. CDR3 length: 17 residues. CDR3 nucleotides: TGTGCCAGCTCACCACTGACCCGAGGGAGCTCCTACAATGAGCAGTTCTTC. Its protein product is CASSPLTRGSSYNEQFF.

The CDR3: CASSQTPTREPNTGELFF. The CDR3 coding sequence is TGCGCCAGCAGCCAAACCCCCACTCGAGAGCCTAACACCGGGGAGCTGTTTTTT. The chain joins TRBV4-3 to TRBJ2-2, with no clear D. The CDR3 consists of 18 residues. With 2 bases removed from V and 2 bases from J, the gap between germline ends came to 18 bases. Germline V gene data show CDR1 as LGHNA and CDR2 as YSLEER.

In nucleotides, the CDR3 is TGTGCCAGCAGTCTCACCGGGACTAGCGAAAATGAGCAGTTCTTC. Translated: CASSLTGTSENEQFF. This chain links TRBV3-1 (or the pseudogene TRBV3-2) with TRBJ2-1; 10 nucleotides align to TRBD2. Losses at the gene ends were 6 bases for V and 7 bases for J; bases not matched to a gene: 9. CDR3 size: 15 residues. The germline V gene has CDR1 LGHDT and CDR2 YNNKEL (reference sequence).